This T cell receptor (beta chain) was retrieved from a study of cytomegalovirus exposure and HLA in healthy donors. PCR primers comprised 60 Vbeta and 13 Jbeta primers. Clones were sequenced by immunoSEQ multiplex PCR, and TCRdb holds only the in-frame ones, with some missing. Among around 86,000 clones listed, 7.5% to 8.5% were seen once. CDR3 length equals 13 residues. V lost 2 bases and J lost 6, with 10 bases in between. Germline V gene sequence: CDR1 MDHEN, CDR2 SYDVKM. Sequencing was carried out using PBMCs. The rearrangement joins TRBV28 to TRBJ1-1; D is undetermined. The sequence was obtained from a man between 45 and 60 years old in good health and CMV-seronegative. CDR3 nucleotide sequence: TGTGCCAGCAGTTTAGCCAGGCCCGCTGAAGCTTTCTTT. It translates to CASSLARPAEAFF.